Included here is one T cell receptor beta chain sequence, with context. Antigen: not known. Germline loops: CDR1 SGHTA, CDR2 FQGNSA. Trimming took off 5 bases at V and 4 bases at J, with 11 bases between the two ends. The CDR3 is 14 residues long. Expansion of antigen-specific CD4+ T cells with viral peptide pools was carried out by the ViraFEST assay before sequencing. Researchers isolated CD4+ T cells once 9 to 11 days of culture had elapsed. Either the mRNA-1273 or the BNT162b2 vaccine was given to participants as two doses. The study found no prior SARS-CoV-2 infection in the vaccine recipients, who tested negative for nucleocapsid antibodies. TCRdb's table, derived via immunoSEQ multiplex PCR, lists solely in-frame clones and lacks some. The table includes some 15,000 clones, approximately 70% detected once. These data come from a study of vaccination effects on CD4 cells after COVID-19. Study details: Post-vaccine sampling occurred a median 72 days after the second dose. Study-wide points: Clones of infection and vaccine origin contracted markedly late after vaccination. The study, lacking early post-infection timepoints, had few convalescent patients.

The rearrangement uses TRBV7-2 and TRBJ2-2; no definite D call. Source: CD4+ T cells from PBMCs cultured with SARS-CoV-2 spike peptides, taken after COVID-19 vaccination. The clonotype originates from a human donor who received a COVID-19 vaccine. CDR3 nucleotides: TGTGCCAGCAGCCCACAGCTGGGCACCGGGGAGCTGTTTTTT. Translating gives CASSPQLGTGELFF.